The 14 T cell receptor beta chains given below trace back to one sample, sequenced in a study of CD4 T cells in relation to SARS-CoV-2 and coronaviruses (dated by TCRdb to the early 2020s). The protocol used for the library was the immunoSEQ multiplex PCR assay. In TCRdb, the immuneACCESS table is reduced to in-frame sequences with V and J assigned. These tables do not hold every clone; where another copy was compared, an unresolved V gene accounts for under half, and the others remain unexplained. A total of around 20,000 clones appear in this sample, around four fifths of them only once. Together, the top ten hold approximately 19% of the sample. CD4+ T cells from unexposed donors were collected before the COVID-19 pandemic (2011-2018). Following 10 days of culture, the EasySep CD4+ T cell isolation kit was used to isolate CD4+ T cells. Their recognized antigens are unknown. Sequencing input: CD4+ T cells from PBMCs, cultured in vitro. The receptor source for this set is a human donor in good health.

In its sample, this clone was seen once. The gene calls are TRBV6-5 and TRBJ2-3; D possibly corresponds to TRBD2 (6 bases). Germline lookup yields CDR1 MNHEY and CDR2 SVGAGI. Trimming left V 2 bases short and J 5 bases short, with 8 bases between. CDR3 length equals 13 residues. CDR3 sequence (DNA): TGTGCCAGCAGTTACGGGAGGAAAGATACGCAGTATTTT. Its translation: CASSYGRKDTQYF.

V usage is TRBV7-9 and J usage is TRBJ1-2; D may be TRBD1 (5 bases). The CDR3 loop spans 16 amino acids. Germline CDR1 reads SEHNR; CDR2 reads FQNEAQ (reference sequence). V gave up 1 base and J gave up 2 bases, with 14 bases separating them. The CDR3 loop is CASSLDSGTYNYGYTF. In DNA form, the CDR3 reads TGTGCCAGCAGCTTAGATAGTGGGACCTACAACTATGGCTACACCTTC. Supplemented by reference TRBV7-9 and TRBJ1-2, the full variable domain reads DTGVSQNPRHKITKRGQNVTFRCDPISEHNRLYWYRQTLGQGPEFLTYFQNEAQLEKSRLLSDRFSAERPKGSFSTLEIQRTEQGDSAMYLCASSLDSGTYNYGYTFGSGTRLTVV.

The chain joins TRBV5-1 to TRBJ2-1; TRBD2 matches at 9 bases. This CDR3 comprises 16 residues. With 2 bases clipped from V and 7 bases from J, the junction kept 10 bases outside the gene matches. Germline CDR1 reads SGHRS; CDR2 reads YFSETQ. CDR3: CASSLALAGAVNEQFF. CDR3 coding DNA: TGCGCCAGCAGCTTAGCACTAGCGGGTGCCGTGAATGAGCAGTTCTTC.

The chain uses TRBV19 and TRBJ2-3; 7 bases agree with TRBD1. V lost 4 bases and J lost 0; bases outside the gene matches: 4. The CDR3 totals 15 residues. CDR1 and CDR2 from the germline V gene are LNHDA and SQIVND (reference sequence). The CDR3 DNA reads TGTGCCAGTAGTACCCGACAGGGTAGCACAGATACGCAGTATTTT. It encodes CASSTRQGSTDTQYF.

Only a few counts were recorded for this clone. This chain connects TRBV7-9 to TRBJ2-5; 12 bases are a match to TRBD1. The trim removed 4 bases at V and 4 bases at J, leaving 7 bases unmatched. The CDR3 consists of 16 residues. In germline, CDR1 is SEHNR, CDR2 FQNEAQ (reference sequence). As DNA, the CDR3 is TGTGCCAGCAGCTCCGGGGACAGGGGGCGCATAGAGACCCAGTACTTC. Amino acids: CASSSGDRGRIETQYF.

The chain combines TRBV5-6 with TRBJ1-1; D might be TRBD1 (6 bases). The CDR3 runs to 17 residues. Between the trimmed V and J ends, which lost 4 bases and 6 bases, there was a span of 25 bases. In germline, CDR1 is SGHDT, CDR2 YYEEEE. The CDR3 bases are TGTGCCAGCAGCGCACACTTAAACAGGGTAGAGAGAGCTGAAGCTTTCTTT. This sequence encodes CASSAHLNRVERAEAFF.

The chain employs TRBV19 and TRBJ1-5; TRBD1 agrees at 8 bases. CDR1 LNHDA and CDR2 SQIVND come from the germline V gene (reference sequence). Losses at the gene ends were 3 bases for V and 4 bases for J; bases not matched to a gene: 8. The CDR3 sequence is 16 residues long. The CDR3 loop is CASSIRTGIPNQPQHF. The CDR3 bases are TGTGCCAGTAGTATCCGGACAGGGATACCGAATCAGCCCCAGCATTTT.

The chain carries TRBV6-6 and TRBJ2-7; 8 nucleotides align to TRBD2. In germline, CDR1 is MNHNY, CDR2 SVGAGI (reference sequence). Trimming removed 4 bases from V and 9 bases from J; junction bases left unmatched: 2. The CDR3 sequence is 11 residues long. The CDR3 loop is CASSLAGLQYF. DNA for the CDR3: TGTGCCAGCAGTTTAGCGGGACTGCAGTACTTC.

This sequence joins TRBV7-7 and TRBJ2-1; D not resolved. The CDR3 has 15 residues. Trimming took off 2 bases at V and 0 bases at J, with 8 bases between the two ends. The germline V gene encodes CDR1 SSHAT and CDR2 FNYEAQ (reference sequence). The CDR3 protein is CASSLTGSSYNEQFF. The CDR3 bases are TGTGCCAGCAGCTTAACGGGCAGCTCCTACAATGAGCAGTTCTTC.

The chain combines TRBV5-1 with TRBJ2-1; 9 positions agree with TRBD2. The V segment lost 2 bases and the J segment 8 bases; nucleotides outside the gene matches: 8. Germline CDR1 SGHRS, CDR2 YFSETQ. There are 15 residues in the CDR3. For the CDR3, the DNA is TGCGCCAGCAGCTTATCACTAGCGGGTGGCGATGAGCAGTTCTTC. Its protein product is CASSLSLAGGDEQFF.

This chain links TRBV3-1 (or the pseudogene TRBV3-2) with TRBJ1-2; maybe TRBD1 (6 bases). This CDR3 comprises 17 residues. CDR1 is LGHDT and CDR2 is YNNKEL in the germline V gene (reference sequence). With 0 bases removed from V and 3 bases from J, the gap between germline ends came to 17 bases. The CDR3 DNA sequence: TGTGCCAGCAGCCAAGAGGGGGGGGCCGGTTTGCACTATGGCTACACCTTC. Its translation is CASSQEGGAGLHYGYTF.

This sequence joins TRBV30 and TRBJ1-1; 7 bases are shared with TRBD1. V gave up 2 bases and J gave up 7 bases; unmatched junction bases: 7. Germline V CDR1 and CDR2: GTSNPN, SVGIG (reference sequence). The CDR3 covers 13 residues. The CDR3 here is CAWSNHRTGEAFF. Here the CDR3 DNA reads TGTGCCTGGAGTAACCACAGGACAGGTGAAGCTTTCTTT.

The CDR3 DNA reads TGTGCCAGCAGCTCGGGGAGGGGACTAGCGGGACGAGGGCGTTACAATGAGCAGTTCTTC. This sequence encodes CASSSGRGLAGRGRYNEQFF. The V call is TRBV9, the J call TRBJ2-1; the match to TRBD2 covers 13 bases. CDR3 length equals 20 residues. The germline CDR1 and CDR2 sequences are SGDLS and YYNGEE. The V gene end was trimmed by 4 bases and the J gene end by 4 bases; junction bases not matched to a gene: 17. Supplemented by reference TRBV9 and TRBJ2-1, the full variable domain reads DSGVTQTPKHLITATGQRVTLRCSPRSGDLSVYWYQQSLDQGLQFLIQYYNGEERAKGNILERFSAQQFPDLHSELNLSSLELGDSALYFCASSSGRGLAGRGRYNEQFFGPGTRLTVL.

The rearrangement joins TRBV6-2 or TRBV6-3 to TRBJ2-3; 10 bases line up with TRBD2. Unmatched junction bases numbered 6, after V lost 0 bases and J lost 0 bases. The CDR3 has 18 amino acids. Germline CDR1 and CDR2: MNHEY and SVGEGT. The CDR3 region is CASSYSFGLAASTDTQYF. The CDR3 bases are TGTGCCAGCAGTTACTCGTTCGGACTAGCGGCTAGCACAGATACGCAGTATTTT.